Following are 3 T cell receptor beta chains from one sample sequenced in a study of OX40 agonist ivuxolimab in advanced cancers. The table came from immunoSEQ multiplex PCR; TCRdb's copy has only in-frame clones and leaves some out. The sample has more than 70,000 clones, under 95% seen once. Sequences were derived from CD4+ or CD8+ T cells sorted from blood, sampled in a trial of the OX40 agonist ivuxolimab. The origin of the receptors is an adult with an advanced solid tumor such as melanoma, head and neck, liver or kidney cancer.

This sequence joins TRBV18 and TRBJ2-2, with TRBD2 matching over 7 bases. J was trimmed by 2 bases and V by 2 bases; bases with no gene match: 2. The CDR3 is 15 amino acids. Germline V gene lookup returns CDR1 KGHSH and CDR2 LQKENI. CDR3 loop: CASSPRTRNTGELFF. The CDR3 coding sequence is TGTGCCAGCTCACCAAGGACTAGAAACACCGGGGAGCTGTTTTTT.

This clone was seen only a few times. CDR3 DNA sequence: TGTGCCAGCAGCATTACAGCGAATACTGAAGCTTTCTTT. Translating gives CASSITANTEAFF. The J gene is TRBJ1-1, the V gene TRBV7-8, with unresolved D. Germline loops: CDR1 SGHVS, CDR2 FQNEAQ. V was shortened by 5 bases and J by 5 bases, with 12 bases between the two germline ends. The CDR3 covers 13 residues.

The chain joins TRBV27 to TRBJ1-1; D unclear. This CDR3 contains 15 residues. Trimming took 4 bases from V and 1 from J, leaving 13 bases between them. Germline V lookup: CDR1 MNHEY, CDR2 SMNVEV (reference sequence). The CDR3 protein is CASSSGTPRNTEAFF. CDR3 DNA sequence: TGTGCCAGCAGTTCGGGTACCCCGCGGAACACTGAAGCTTTCTTT.